Listed below are T cell receptor beta chains from one sample, sequenced in a study of T cell repertoires in cytomegalovirus infection. No antigen has been identified for these receptors. TCRdb recomputed calls from the reads with MiXCR, one row per CDR3 protein. Of about half a million distinct CDR3 sequences in the sample, about 39% were seen once. This specimen consisted of cultured PBMCs, obtained from culture after CMV antigen stimulation. These receptors were taken from a human donor in good health (CMV status not recorded). Some clones in this sample may be carry-over from other donors' samples. The conserved cysteine and the conserved F or W are not part of the CDR3 here. Fields, in order: CDR3 length, V gene, CDR3 protein.

cdr3_length: 14; v_call: TRBV5-4; cdr3_aa: ASSRGRGTGSDTQY
cdr3_length: 12; v_call: TRBV5-1; cdr3_aa: ASSLPQGGTEAF
cdr3_length: 9; v_call: TRBV29-1; cdr3_aa: SVDRGRGQY
cdr3_length: 13; v_call: TRBV7-2; cdr3_aa: ASSQGGGRGYGYT
cdr3_length: 12; v_call: TRBV7-8; cdr3_aa: ASSPRDRKSPLH
cdr3_length: 11; v_call: TRBV6-6; cdr3_aa: ASSFGGQDTQY
cdr3_length: 12; v_call: TRBV20-1; cdr3_aa: SASRDRDRQPQH
cdr3_length: 11; v_call: TRBV27; cdr3_aa: ASRETVNTEAF
cdr3_length: 11; v_call: TRBV2; cdr3_aa: ASVQEYNEKLF
cdr3_length: 9; v_call: TRBV7-9; cdr3_aa: ASRQEDTQY
cdr3_length: 11; v_call: TRBV7-2; cdr3_aa: ASSFGDTGELF
cdr3_length: 13; v_call: TRBV7-4; cdr3_aa: ASSLPRTPNYGYT
cdr3_length: 11; v_call: TRBV7-2; cdr3_aa: ASSLGFGRLPI
cdr3_length: 13; v_call: TRBV7-9; cdr3_aa: ASSLLRAKRGEQF
cdr3_length: 12; v_call: TRBV7-2; cdr3_aa: ASSFLRENSPLH
cdr3_length: 12; v_call: TRBV4-1; cdr3_aa: ASSRQGVDYGYT
cdr3_length: 12; v_call: TRBV18; cdr3_aa: ASSPGTPRGGYT
cdr3_length: 12; v_call: TRBV10-3; cdr3_aa: AIRPEATNEKLF
cdr3_length: 11; v_call: TRBV7-2; cdr3_aa: ASSLDHTDTQY
cdr3_length: 11; v_call: TRBV20-1; cdr3_aa: SASSGIGEKLF
cdr3_length: 13; v_call: TRBV18; cdr3_aa: ASSPPLQPNTEAF
cdr3_length: 13; v_call: TRBV7-2; cdr3_aa: ASSPTGPSNTEQF
cdr3_length: 14; v_call: TRBV5-1; cdr3_aa: ASSFMGLPRTDTQY
cdr3_length: 14; v_call: TRBV4-1; cdr3_aa: ASSQWESSGANVLT
cdr3_length: 13; v_call: TRBV19; cdr3_aa: ASSIEGQGAYEQY
cdr3_length: 11; v_call: TRBV10-3; cdr3_aa: AISTGFPGELF
cdr3_length: 14; v_call: TRBV11-2; cdr3_aa: ASSETSGSNSGTQY
cdr3_length: 12; v_call: TRBV7-2; cdr3_aa: ASSLGPGSDTQY
cdr3_length: 13; v_call: TRBV7-6; cdr3_aa: ASSLAGTSWETQY
cdr3_length: 14; v_call: TRBV7-8; cdr3_aa: ASSSRSYDRGSEQY
cdr3_length: 15; v_call: TRBV7-6; cdr3_aa: ASSDRMGSLSYNEQF
cdr3_length: 11; v_call: TRBV7-2; cdr3_aa: ASGPQGSGEQY
cdr3_length: 14; v_call: TRBV28; cdr3_aa: ASSPLKRGGADTQY
cdr3_length: 17; v_call: TRBV12-3/TRBV12-4; cdr3_aa: ASSLVGGVLGARYNEQF
cdr3_length: 13; v_call: TRBV15; cdr3_aa: ATSRDGQGVTEAF
cdr3_length: 15; v_call: TRBV6-2/TRBV6-3; cdr3_aa: ASSYSPFGRDTGELF
cdr3_length: 13; v_call: TRBV4-3; cdr3_aa: ASSQRTSNTGELF
cdr3_length: 11; v_call: TRBV4-1; cdr3_aa: ASSPRPTDTQY
cdr3_length: 14; v_call: TRBV11-3; cdr3_aa: ASSPDQARSYNEQF
cdr3_length: 10; v_call: TRBV5-4; cdr3_aa: ASSLDDSPLH
cdr3_length: 12; v_call: TRBV7-2; cdr3_aa: ASRPRLVADTQY
cdr3_length: 12; v_call: TRBV7-2; cdr3_aa: ASSLEQGRDEQF
cdr3_length: 15; v_call: TRBV4-1; cdr3_aa: ASSQLGHSGRNQPQH
cdr3_length: 15; v_call: TRBV7-6; cdr3_aa: ASSYPIVGQVLDEQY
cdr3_length: 14; v_call: TRBV20-1; cdr3_aa: SARVGGAAWRREQY
cdr3_length: 12; v_call: TRBV7-9; cdr3_aa: ASRPGHTHTEAF
cdr3_length: 10; v_call: TRBV28; cdr3_aa: ASSANYQPQH
cdr3_length: 12; v_call: TRBV25-1; cdr3_aa: ASSEWEGRRAQY
cdr3_length: 15; v_call: TRBV7-2; cdr3_aa: ASSSLPGLAGKETQY
cdr3_length: 13; v_call: TRBV7-6; cdr3_aa: ASSLVGEGANVLT
cdr3_length: 12; v_call: TRBV7-2; cdr3_aa: ASAGLAARGEQF
cdr3_length: 11; v_call: TRBV20-1; cdr3_aa: SARTSAVNEQF
cdr3_length: 15; v_call: TRBV7-9; cdr3_aa: ASSPGGQGLMNTEAF
cdr3_length: 12; v_call: TRBV7-8; cdr3_aa: ASSFNSGAETQY
cdr3_length: 13; v_call: TRBV25-1; cdr3_aa: ASSDPTGGIYEQY